This entry is about one T cell receptor (beta chain). The data derive from a study of blood T cell repertoires in COVID-19. The method was immunoSEQ multiplex PCR; TCRdb's version includes in-frame clones alone and lacks a portion of them. The sample lists tens of thousands of clones; over 80% were seen once. CDR1 is MNHNY and CDR2 is SVGAGI in the germline V gene (reference sequence). The J segment lost 0 bases and the V segment lost 6 bases, leaving 5 bases of the junction unmatched. CDR3 length: 15 residues. Followed longitudinally, the Seattle patients had been enrolled during active infection. Sequencing was carried out using peripheral blood. This TCR was sampled from a man in his forties with COVID-19, enrolled during active disease. The chain recombines TRBV6-6 with TRBJ2-3, with 8 positions matching TRBD2. The chain's CDR3 is CASSPLAESTDTQYF. The DNA of the CDR3 is TGTGCCAGCAGCCCACTAGCGGAGAGCACAGATACGCAGTATTTT.